This is a list of T cell receptor beta chains from one sample in a study of identical twins. A single record per CDR3 protein comes from TCRdb applying MiXCR to the 5' RACE reads. The top ten clones hold roughly 3% of a sample with around 570,000 distinct CDR3 sequences, roughly 9.5% of them seen once. This same sample was also taken into another study, of yellow fever vaccine responses in identical twins.

Sequencing used PBMCs. Receptor source: a woman in her late teens or twenties in good health. Both conserved end residues are part of each CDR3. Each record gives: V gene, D gene, J gene, clone size, CDR3 protein, CDR3 DNA. A D gene is named only where the DNA matches it firmly. Rows give clone size only sometimes, using once, few, many, or a class for an expanded clone.

v_call: TRBV6-2/TRBV6-3
d_call: -
j_call: TRBJ2-3
clone_size: few
cdr3_aa: CASRRTGSADTQYF
cdr3_nt: TGTGCCAGCAGACGCACCGGTAGCGCAGATACGCAGTATTTT

v_call: TRBV14
d_call: -
j_call: TRBJ2-3
clone_size: -
cdr3_aa: CASSQVRQYTDTQYF
cdr3_nt: TGTGCCAGCAGCCAAGTGCGGCAATACACAGATACGCAGTATTTT

v_call: TRBV7-9
d_call: -
j_call: TRBJ1-5
clone_size: -
cdr3_aa: CASSLREGGPQHF
cdr3_nt: TGTGCCAGCAGCTTAAGAGAGGGTGGGCCCCAGCATTTT

v_call: TRBV6-1
d_call: TRBD1
j_call: TRBJ1-1
clone_size: many
cdr3_aa: CASRAGTEKAFF
cdr3_nt: TGTGCCAGCAGAGCCGGGACAGAAAAAGCTTTCTTT

v_call: TRBV24-1
d_call: -
j_call: TRBJ2-3
clone_size: many
cdr3_aa: CATSDPPLGDTQYF
cdr3_nt: TGTGCCACCAGTGATCCACCTTTGGGAGATACGCAGTATTTT

v_call: TRBV6-2/TRBV6-3
d_call: TRBD2
j_call: TRBJ2-5
clone_size: -
cdr3_aa: CASSGLELTQYF
cdr3_nt: TGTGCCAGCAGTGGACTAGAGTTGACCCAGTACTTC

v_call: TRBV29-1
d_call: TRBD1
j_call: TRBJ1-2
clone_size: few
cdr3_aa: CSVVTWGDSPTLNYGYTF
cdr3_nt: TGCAGCGTTGTTACATGGGGGGACAGTCCCACTCTAAACTATGGCTACACCTTC

v_call: TRBV5-1
d_call: -
j_call: TRBJ1-2
clone_size: -
cdr3_aa: CASSLVREDGYTF
cdr3_nt: TGCGCCAGCAGCTTGGTCAGGGAGGATGGCTACACCTTC

v_call: TRBV7-2
d_call: -
j_call: TRBJ2-6
clone_size: once
cdr3_aa: CASSLGSPRSGANVLTF
cdr3_nt: TGTGCCAGCAGCTTAGGCTCCCCGAGGTCCGGGGCCAACGTCCTGACTTTC

v_call: TRBV7-9
d_call: -
j_call: TRBJ2-4
clone_size: -
cdr3_aa: CASSPRGYGNIQYF
cdr3_nt: TGTGCCAGCAGCCCCAGGGGCTATGGAAACATTCAGTACTTC

v_call: TRBV7-2
d_call: -
j_call: TRBJ2-7
clone_size: few
cdr3_aa: CASSLRDYYEQYF
cdr3_nt: TGTGCCAGCAGCTTAAGGGATTACTACGAGCAGTACTTC

v_call: TRBV4-3
d_call: -
j_call: TRBJ2-7
clone_size: many
cdr3_aa: CASSRASDSNYEQYF
cdr3_nt: TGCGCCAGCAGCCGAGCTTCGGACAGCAACTACGAGCAGTACTTC

v_call: TRBV6-1
d_call: -
j_call: TRBJ1-5
clone_size: -
cdr3_aa: CASSDPGYQPQHF
cdr3_nt: TGTGCCAGCAGTGATCCGGGGTATCAGCCCCAGCATTTT

v_call: TRBV5-8
d_call: TRBD1
j_call: TRBJ2-3
clone_size: -
cdr3_aa: CASSWDSYRASTDTQYF
cdr3_nt: TGTGCCAGCAGCTGGGACAGCTACCGGGCTAGCACAGATACGCAGTATTTT

v_call: TRBV5-1
d_call: TRBD1
j_call: TRBJ2-2
clone_size: many
cdr3_aa: CASSWGYRGSNTGELFF
cdr3_nt: TGCGCCAGCAGCTGGGGTTACAGGGGGTCGAACACCGGGGAGCTGTTTTTT

v_call: TRBV12-3/TRBV12-4
d_call: -
j_call: TRBJ2-7
clone_size: many
cdr3_aa: CASSPRTESYEQYF
cdr3_nt: TGTGCCAGCAGCCCCCGGACTGAATCCTACGAGCAGTACTTC

v_call: TRBV7-2
d_call: TRBD1
j_call: TRBJ2-1
clone_size: -
cdr3_aa: CASSLAPRQGAYNEQFF
cdr3_nt: TGTGCCAGCAGCTTAGCCCCTCGGCAGGGGGCTTACAATGAGCAGTTCTTC

v_call: TRBV12-3/TRBV12-4
d_call: -
j_call: TRBJ1-4
clone_size: few
cdr3_aa: CASSFADWEKLFF
cdr3_nt: TGTGCCAGCAGTTTTGCAGACTGGGAAAAACTGTTTTTT

v_call: TRBV5-1
d_call: TRBD1
j_call: TRBJ2-1
clone_size: -
cdr3_aa: CASSLAWDRGYNEQFF
cdr3_nt: TGCGCCAGCAGCTTGGCCTGGGACAGGGGTTACAATGAGCAGTTCTTC

v_call: TRBV6-5
d_call: -
j_call: TRBJ1-4
clone_size: many
cdr3_aa: CASSFATGANEKLFF
cdr3_nt: TGTGCCAGCAGTTTCGCGACAGGAGCAAATGAAAAACTGTTTTTT

v_call: TRBV25-1
d_call: TRBD1
j_call: TRBJ2-7
clone_size: many
cdr3_aa: CASSESIPGTGGQEQYF
cdr3_nt: TGTGCCAGCAGTGAATCTATTCCCGGGACAGGGGGTCAAGAGCAGTACTTC

v_call: TRBV6-2/TRBV6-3
d_call: -
j_call: TRBJ1-2
clone_size: many
cdr3_aa: CASSLTEVGGYTF
cdr3_nt: TGTGCCAGCAGCCTGACGGAAGTTGGTGGCTACACCTTC

v_call: TRBV12-3/TRBV12-4
d_call: TRBD2
j_call: TRBJ2-3
clone_size: -
cdr3_aa: CASILTGGLTDTQYF
cdr3_nt: TGTGCCAGCATCCTCACGGGGGGGCTCACAGATACGCAGTATTTT

v_call: TRBV7-3
d_call: TRBD1
j_call: TRBJ1-2
clone_size: few
cdr3_aa: CASSIKGRQGIPSNGYTF
cdr3_nt: TGTGCCAGCAGTATAAAGGGTCGACAGGGGATCCCTTCCAATGGCTACACCTTC

v_call: TRBV10-3
d_call: TRBD2
j_call: TRBJ2-7
clone_size: -
cdr3_aa: CAMRTSGIEQYF
cdr3_nt: TGTGCCATGAGGACTAGCGGAATCGAGCAGTACTTC

v_call: TRBV18
d_call: TRBD2
j_call: TRBJ2-7
clone_size: -
cdr3_aa: CASSPGREVHEQYF
cdr3_nt: TGTGCCAGCTCACCGGGGCGGGAGGTCCACGAGCAGTACTTC

v_call: TRBV4-1
d_call: -
j_call: TRBJ2-5
clone_size: many
cdr3_aa: CASSQDWGILQETQYF
cdr3_nt: TGCGCCAGCAGCCAAGATTGGGGGATACTACAAGAGACCCAGTACTTC

v_call: TRBV12-3/TRBV12-4
d_call: -
j_call: TRBJ2-3
clone_size: few
cdr3_aa: CASSFPNLRDTQYF
cdr3_nt: TGTGCCAGCAGTTTCCCAAACCTCAGAGATACGCAGTATTTT

v_call: TRBV7-8
d_call: -
j_call: TRBJ2-5
clone_size: many
cdr3_aa: CASSLKLYQETQYF
cdr3_nt: TGTGCCAGCAGCTTAAAGCTGTACCAAGAGACCCAGTACTTC

v_call: TRBV5-6
d_call: -
j_call: TRBJ2-7
clone_size: many
cdr3_aa: CASRQTGSSYEQYF
cdr3_nt: TGTGCCAGCAGACAAACAGGGAGCTCCTACGAGCAGTACTTC

v_call: TRBV9
d_call: TRBD2
j_call: TRBJ2-3
clone_size: many
cdr3_aa: CASSVLPSGYTDTQYF
cdr3_nt: TGTGCCAGCAGCGTATTACCTAGCGGATACACAGATACGCAGTATTTT

v_call: TRBV16
d_call: -
j_call: TRBJ1-5
clone_size: -
cdr3_aa: CASSHSRVYSNQPQHF
cdr3_nt: TGTGCCAGCAGCCACTCACGGGTGTATAGCAATCAGCCCCAGCATTTT